This TCR beta chain was identified during a study of T cell repertoires in cytomegalovirus infection (dated by TCRdb to about 2019). At the level of the whole study: Peptide stimulations targeted recently identified HLA-C-restricted CMV epitopes, whose presentation resists viral immunomodulation, together with well-studied HLA-B-restricted epitopes. Donor HLA type was relevant to the analysis, because carriage of CMV infection together with the matching HLA type was indicated by public TCR beta signatures.

Beyond this particular receptor, the publication reports: Carriers of CMV infection plus the relevant HLA type were discriminated by the cumulative frequency of public TCR beta family members in the study cohort and in an independent roughly 400-donor cohort. The ex vivo response was dominated by HLA-C-restricted CMV-specific TCR beta clonotypes, which also provided the single most frequent clonotype in two of eight donors.

This specimen's treatment or condition label, per the study, means: in vitro stimulation with specific CMV peptide epitopes to enrich CMV-specific T cells. The V and J ends are trimmed by 2 bases and 2 bases, leaving 4 bases between them. The CDR3 starts with the cysteine, ends with the phenylalanine, and has 12 residues. Of the read, only the CDR3 DNA is kept; its 36 bases are in frame from base 1. In the germline V gene, CDR1 corresponds to SGDLS and CDR2 to YYNGEE. On this clonotype itself: Its target antigen remains unknown. Base quality data are lacking; no much larger clone is found one base away.

Instrument used: Illumina HiSeq 1500. TCRdb reprocessing: public reads trimmed at Q25 with fastp, clones called with MiXCR, in-frame beta chains kept. Identical CDR3 protein sequences are pooled into one entry, listed with their most common genes and DNA. Within this sample are about 830,000 distinct CDR3 sequences, with 32% of them counted one time only. The top ten constitute 9.5% to 15% of the sample. This clonotype was obtained from a human donor in good health (CMV status not recorded). Some clones in this sample may be carry-over from other donors' samples. The sequences come from cultured CD8+ T cells from PBMCs, collected from culture after CMV antigen stimulation. In this chain, TRBV9 is recombined with TRBJ1-2; no D gene can be assigned with confidence. This receptor carries the CDR3 CASSVYNYGYTF. The nucleotide sequence is given as TGTGCCAGCAGCGTTTACAACTATGGCTACACCTTC.